Following are 32 T cell receptor beta chains from one sample sequenced in a study of cytomegalovirus exposure and HLA in healthy donors (dated by TCRdb to 2016 to 2017). Libraries were built with the immunoSEQ multiplex PCR assay. The multiplex PCR relied on a mix of 60 forward primers for TCR Vbeta segments and 13 reverse primers for TCR Jbeta segments. The table comes from immuneACCESS by way of TCRdb, which keeps in-frame sequences with V and J called. Part of the clones is missing from these tables; in studies checked, under half for an unresolved V gene and the rest for unknown reasons. This sample has hundreds of thousands of clones in its table, and about 77% of those were observed once. The ten top clones hold about 0.47% of the sample. The sample was PBMCs. Receptors were obtained from a boy younger than 18 in good health and CMV-seronegative.

This clone was counted a few times. The genes are TRBV7-9 and TRBJ1-2, with 9 nucleotides matching TRBD1. This CDR3 contains 15 residues. The ends lost 4 bases at V and 5 bases at J; junction bases unmatched: 8. The germline CDR1 and CDR2 sequences are SEHNR and FQNEAQ (reference sequence). The CDR3 sequence is CASSWGQGLVYGYTF. The CDR3, as DNA: TGTGCCAGCAGCTGGGGACAGGGTTTAGTTTATGGCTACACCTTC.

In regard to this clone: The same CDR3 also results from other DNA sequences found in this sample. The chain links TRBV5-6 to TRBJ1-6, with 12 bases identical to TRBD1. The CDR3 has 16 residues. J lost 9 bases, V lost 3 bases, and 7 bases had no gene match. In germline, CDR1 is SGHDT, CDR2 YYEEEE. CDR3 residues: CASSWGTGGEGSPLHF. As DNA, the CDR3 is TGTGCCAGCAGCTGGGGGACAGGGGGCGAGGGTTCACCCCTCCACTTT.

This clone showed up just once. The chain joins TRBV29-1 to TRBJ1-2; a weak D match, TRBD1 (5 bases). Per the germline V gene, CDR1 is SQVTM and CDR2 is ANQGSEA. Trimming took off 7 bases at V and 1 base at J, with 16 bases between the two ends. This CDR3 has 14 residues. CDR3 coding DNA: TGCAGCGGAGCAGTGGGGGGGATTAACTATGGCTACACCTTC. The encoded protein is CSGAVGGINYGYTF.

This clone was seen only once. Different DNA sequences within this sample yield the same CDR3. The genes are TRBV6-5 and TRBJ1-1; a weak D match, TRBD1 (5 bases). Trimming left V 0 bases short and J 1 base short, with 6 bases between. The CDR3 totals 14 residues. The germline gives CDR1 MNHEY, CDR2 SVGAGI. The CDR3 DNA sequence: TGTGCCAGCAGTTACTCGGGGGGGAACACTGAAGCTTTCTTT. Residues: CASSYSGGNTEAFF.

V is TRBV5-8 and J is TRBJ2-6; TRBD1 matches at 8 bases. From germline, CDR1 is SGHTS and CDR2 YDEGEE. V shed 0 bases and J 0 bases; nucleotides not matched to a gene: 5. The CDR3 has 18 residues. The CDR3 spells CASSLGTGLFSGANVLTF. Written as DNA, the CDR3 is TGTGCCAGCAGCTTGGGGACAGGGTTATTCTCTGGGGCCAACGTCCTGACTTTC.

This chain joins TRBV2 and TRBJ2-7; 10 nucleotides match TRBD1. Per germline, CDR1 SNHLY and CDR2 FYNNEI. CDR3 size: 15 residues. The V gene end was trimmed by 8 bases and the J gene end by 2 bases; junction bases not matched to a gene: 9. DNA of the CDR3: TGTGCCAGCGCGCCCGGGGGACAGGGGACCTACGAGCAGTACTTC. This translates into CASAPGGQGTYEQYF.

The chain links TRBV6-6 to TRBJ1-3, with D perhaps matching TRBD1 (5 bases). The V and J ends lost 0 bases and 4 bases respectively, with 10 bases between them. There are 15 residues in the CDR3. Germline CDR1 reads MNHNY; CDR2 reads SVGAGI (reference sequence). Here the CDR3 reads CASSYSEGRGNTIYF. CDR3 sequence (DNA): TGTGCCAGCAGTTACTCGGAGGGGCGCGGAAACACCATATATTTT.

The genes are TRBV7-8 and TRBJ1-2, with unresolved D. The CDR3 sequence is 16 residues long. Germline CDR1 SGHVS, CDR2 FQNEAQ. V shed 5 bases and J shed 2 bases, with 18 bases lying between them. The CDR3 sequence: CASSPLREGGNYGYTF. In DNA form, the CDR3 reads TGTGCCAGCAGCCCCCTGAGGGAGGGAGGGAACTATGGCTACACCTTC.

This chain joins TRBV6-1 and TRBJ2-7; TRBD1 matches at 9 bases. Looked up from germline, CDR1 is MNHNS and CDR2 is SASEGT. V trimming: 2 bases; J trimming: 2 bases; junction bases outside the gene matches: 4. This CDR3 spans 15 amino acids. In nucleotides, the CDR3 is TGTGCCAGCAGTGAAAGGGACAGGGCAACCTACGAGCAGTACTTC. This translates into CASSERDRATYEQYF.

The rearrangement links TRBV7-3 to TRBJ2-1; TRBD2 matches at 12 bases. The CDR3 runs to 15 residues. Per the germline V gene, CDR1 is SGHTA and CDR2 is FQGTGA. V was pared by 3 bases and J by 4 bases, with 1 base of the junction left unmatched. The CDR3 nucleotides read TGTGCCAGCAGCTTCACTAGCGGGGGGTACAATGAGCAGTTCTTC. This codes for CASSFTSGGYNEQFF.

The chain carries TRBV6-6 and TRBJ2-7; 8 bases align to TRBD2. CDR1 and CDR2 (germline): MNHNY, SVGAGI (reference sequence). CDR3 length equals 16 residues. J gave up 0 bases and V 2 bases, and 6 bases lay outside the gene matches. The CDR3 nucleotides are TGTGCCAGCAGTTACACGGCGGGGGGCTCCTCCTACGAGCAGTACTTC. This sequence encodes CASSYTAGGSSYEQYF.

The J gene is TRBJ1-3, the V gene TRBV10-2; D is possibly TRBD1 (6 bases). CDR1 is WSHSY and CDR2 is SAAADI in the germline V gene. The CDR3 length is 16 residues. V was clipped by 0 bases and J by 7 bases, with 16 bases between them. The CDR3 DNA reads as TGCGCCAGCAGTGAGTCGACAGGACCATTTGGGAACACCATATATTTT. Protein: CASSESTGPFGNTIYF.

The CDR3: CASSLRTGSSNQPQHF. In DNA, the CDR3 is TGTGCCAGCAGCTTACGGACAGGGAGTAGCAATCAGCCCCAGCATTTT. V usage is TRBV7-2 and J usage is TRBJ1-5; TRBD1 matches 8 bases. The V gene's germline CDR1 is SGHTA and CDR2 FQGNSA. J lost 0 bases, V lost 2 bases, and 3 bases had no gene match. This CDR3 contains 16 residues. Variable domain in full (rest from reference TRBV7-2 and TRBJ1-5): GAGVSQSPSNKVTEKGKDVELRCDPISGHTALYWYRQSLGQGLEFLIYFQGNSAPDKSGLPSDRFSAERTGGSVSTLTIQRTQQEDSAVYLCASSLRTGSSNQPQHFGDGTRLSIL.

This clone was observed once. J is TRBJ1-3 and V is TRBV2; the D gene is possibly TRBD1 (6 bases). Trimming took 3 bases from V and 4 from J, leaving 10 bases between them. CDR1 and CDR2 from the germline V gene are SNHLY and FYNNEI. This CDR3 has 14 residues. CDR3 amino acids: CASSDRQAGNTIYF. The DNA for the CDR3 is TGTGCCAGCAGTGACAGACAGGCCGGAAACACCATATATTTT.

A remark on this clone: Relative to the germline gene, one junction end is altered; a read error may explain this. The rearrangement joins TRBV6-1 to TRBJ1-4, with TRBD1 as a possible D gene (6 bases). In germline, CDR1 is MNHNS, CDR2 SASEGT. This CDR3 comprises 14 residues. In nucleotides, the CDR3 is TGTGCCAGCAGTTGGGGGACAACAAATGAAAAACTGTTTTTT. This gives the protein CASSWGTTNEKLFF.

In its sample, this clone was seen a few times. The chain is built from TRBV6-5 and TRBJ1-2, with 9 bases matching TRBD1. From germline, CDR1 is MNHEY and CDR2 SVGAGI. The CDR3 consists of 14 residues. J lost 5 bases, V lost 0 bases, and 1 base had no gene match. The CDR3 here is CASSYSQGAYGYTF. CDR3 nucleotides: TGTGCCAGCAGTTACTCACAGGGGGCGTATGGCTACACCTTC.

The chain carries TRBV5-1 and TRBJ1-1; D is uncertain. Germline loops: CDR1 SGHRS, CDR2 YFSETQ. This CDR3 region has 14 residues. V lost 2 bases, J lost 3 bases, and 11 bases lay in between. CDR3 nucleotides: TGCGCCAGCAGCTTAGACCGGCGGTACACTGAAGCTTTCTTT. This gives the protein CASSLDRRYTEAFF.

In this sample, this clone turned up a few times. The chain employs TRBV5-5 and TRBJ1-5; D is ambiguous. V lost 6 bases to trimming and J lost 5 bases, with 12 bases between them. Germline assignment: CDR1 SGHKS and CDR2 YYEKEE (reference sequence). There are 13 residues in the CDR3. The CDR3 region has the DNA TGTGCCAGCAAATATAGCCCTGATCAGCCCCAGCATTTT. Translation: CASKYSPDQPQHF.

This sequence joins TRBV5-1 and TRBJ1-3; D is perhaps TRBD1 (6 bases). Germline assignment: CDR1 SGHRS and CDR2 YFSETQ. V was pared by 3 bases and J by 0 bases, with 16 bases between. The CDR3 contains 17 residues. Written as DNA, the CDR3 is TGCGCCAGCAGCTCGGAGATGAGGGGGTCCTCTGGAAACACCATATATTTT. This translates into CASSSEMRGSSGNTIYF. Filled out from reference TRBV5-1 and TRBJ1-3, the complete variable domain reads KAGVTQTPRYLIKTRGQQVTLSCSPISGHRSVSWYQQTPGQGLQFLFEYFSETQRNKGNFPGRFSGRQFSNSRSEMNVSTLELGDSALYLCASSSEMRGSSGNTIYFGEGSWLTVV.

The rearrangement joins TRBV25-1 to TRBJ2-1; 11 positions match TRBD2. V dropped 7 bases and J dropped 4; count of bases not matched to a gene: 6. Looked up from germline, CDR1 is MGHDK and CDR2 is SYGVNS. The CDR3 is 15 amino acids. The CDR3 nucleotides read TGTGCCAGCACCCCTCTAGCGGGGGGTTACAATGAGCAGTTCTTC. Amino acid sequence: CASTPLAGGYNEQFF.

V usage is TRBV5-1 and J usage is TRBJ2-7, with D perhaps TRBD1 (6 bases). V was trimmed by 6 bases and J by 0 bases, leaving 10 bases between them. The germline gives CDR1 SGHRS, CDR2 YFSETQ. This CDR3 is built from 13 residues. CDR3 DNA sequence: TGCGCCAGCACCAGGGACACCTCCTACGAGCAGTACTTC. It encodes CASTRDTSYEQYF.

This clone showed up just once. V usage is TRBV6-5 and J usage is TRBJ1-1, with 7 bases lining up with TRBD1. The CDR3 has 16 residues. The V gene's germline CDR1 is MNHEY and CDR2 SVGAGI. The V gene end was trimmed by 1 base and the J gene end by 1 base; junction bases not matched to a gene: 6. DNA of the CDR3: TGTGCCAGCAGTTACTTCTCCGGGACAGCGAACACTGAAGCTTTCTTT. This translates into CASSYFSGTANTEAFF.

Written as DNA, the CDR3 is TGTGCCAGCAGTATGACAGGAACCTTCTACGAGCAGTACTTC. It codes for CASSMTGTFYEQYF. The chain combines TRBV27 with TRBJ2-5; D perhaps matches TRBD1 (6 bases). The DNA end is more similar to TRBJ2-7, so the J call may be wrong. Germline CDR1 MNHEY, CDR2 SMNVEV (reference sequence). There are 14 residues in the CDR3.

In this sample, this clone turned up a few times. This chain links TRBV6-5 with TRBJ2-1; D perhaps matches TRBD1 (5 bases). Per the germline V gene, CDR1 is MNHEY and CDR2 is SVGAGI. Trimming took off 8 bases at V and 5 bases at J, with 16 bases between the two ends. This CDR3 region has 14 residues. CDR3 nucleotides: TGTGCCAGCGGGTCCGGGCGACAGAACAATGAGCAGTTCTTC. This sequence encodes CASGSGRQNNEQFF.

The chain uses TRBV7-8 and TRBJ2-2; perhaps TRBD1 as D (5 bases). Trimming cost V 2 bases and J 5 bases, with 15 bases left between them. Germline V gives CDR1 SGHVS, CDR2 FQNEAQ. The length of the CDR3 is 16 residues. The CDR3 loop reads CASSLWGWDGTGELFF. The CDR3 DNA follows: TGTGCCAGCAGCTTATGGGGCTGGGATGGAACCGGGGAGCTGTTTTTT.

This chain uses TRBV5-4 with TRBJ2-2, with TRBD2 matching 8 bases. CDR3 length equals 16 residues. Germline-derived CDR1 and CDR2 are SGHNT and YYREEE (reference sequence). V lost 1 base to trimming and J lost 2 bases; unmatched junction nucleotides: 4. The CDR3 bases are TGTGCCAGCAGCTTGCTAGCGGGCACTAACACCGGGGAGCTGTTTTTT. Translated, it gives CASSLLAGTNTGELFF.

A word on this clone: The germline gene is not matched at one end of the junction; a read error may be the cause. The CDR3: CATSSRNYGYPF. Written as DNA, the CDR3 is TGTGCCACCTCATCGCGGAACTATGGCTACCCCTTC. V usage is TRBV11-3 and J usage is TRBJ1-2; D ambiguous. The CDR3 spans 12 residues. Germline V CDR1 and CDR2: SGHNT, YENEEA.

The CDR3 protein is CASSFRLAAYNEQFF. The CDR3 bases are TGTGCCAGCAGCTTTAGACTAGCGGCCTACAATGAGCAGTTCTTC. The genes are TRBV7-6 and TRBJ2-1, with 9 bases fitting TRBD2. With 3 bases clipped from V and 2 bases from J, the junction kept 2 bases outside the gene matches. Germline values: CDR1 SGHVS, CDR2 FNYEAQ. The CDR3 runs 15 residues.

V gene TRBV2 combines with J gene TRBJ1-3, with a tentative D call TRBD1 (5 bases). The V gene's germline CDR1 is SNHLY and CDR2 FYNNEI. This CDR3 comprises 15 residues. V gave up 7 bases and J gave up 0 bases, with 13 bases separating them. CDR3 sequence reads: CASTSTELSGNTIYF. In nucleotides, the CDR3 is TGTGCCAGCACCTCGACAGAGCTCTCTGGAAACACCATATATTTT.

The chain couples TRBV2 to TRBJ1-3; D gene uncertain. The germline V gene encodes CDR1 SNHLY and CDR2 FYNNEI. The germline V and J ends were trimmed by 3 bases and 0 bases, with 12 bases remaining between them. CDR3 size: 16 residues. The CDR3 DNA follows: TGTGCCAGCAGTGAGCCACCGGGAAACTCTGGAAACACCATATATTTT. The encoded protein is CASSEPPGNSGNTIYF.

V gene TRBV5-4 combines with J gene TRBJ1-2; D is unclear. V lost 0 bases and J 7 bases, leaving 16 bases between the germline ends. Germline CDR1 reads SGHNT; CDR2 reads YYREEE (reference sequence). The CDR3 totals 15 residues. This CDR3 reads CASSLVAGKFGGYTF. CDR3 DNA: TGTGCCAGCAGCTTGGTGGCGGGGAAGTTCGGTGGCTACACCTTC.

CDR3: CASSLGIDEQYF. In DNA form, the CDR3 reads TGCGCCAGCAGCTTGGGAATAGACGAGCAGTACTTC. The V and J genes are TRBV5-1 and TRBJ2-7; the D is unclear. The CDR3 loop spans 12 amino acids. Germline V gene sequence: CDR1 SGHRS, CDR2 YFSETQ. Trimming cost V 0 bases and J 5 bases, with 6 bases left between them.